This entry describes one T cell receptor (beta chain). No antigen is known for it. Assay used: immunoSEQ multiplex PCR; TCRdb lists only in-frame clones, some missing. The sample records some 86,000 clones, roughly 91% being singletons. The sample belongs to a study of OX40 agonist ivuxolimab in advanced cancers. About the study: Ivuxolimab is an agonistic anti-OX40 (CD134) antibody, and patients were treated with it. Ivuxolimab was administered intravenously to patients at 0.01 to 10 mg/kg every 2 weeks. Partial responses occurred in three patients (one hepatocellular carcinoma, two cutaneous melanoma).

Study observations and caveats: At 0.1 to 3.0 mg/kg and by week 6, clonal expansion occurred in CD4+ and CD8+ blood T cells.

This sequence was found in an adult with an advanced solid tumor such as melanoma, head and neck, liver or kidney cancer. The specimen was CD4+ or CD8+ T cells sorted from blood, collected in a trial of the OX40 agonist ivuxolimab.

CDR3 residues: CATSRQSDTQYF. CDR3 bases: TGTGCCACCAGCCGCCAGTCTGATACGCAGTATTTT. The chain couples TRBV15 to TRBJ2-3, with unresolved D. In germline, CDR1 is LNHNV, CDR2 YYDKDF (reference sequence). Trimming pared 5 bases from V and 6 bases from J, leaving 9 bases between. The CDR3 loop spans 12 amino acids.